This T cell receptor (beta chain) was observed in a study of regulatory T cells in long-lasting Graves disease. Overall study results and limits: Newly diagnosed patients shared about a thousand public clonotypes; persistent patients shared a few thousand.

Construction of the TCR beta libraries employed iRepertoire HTBI primers in conjunction with Arm-PCR of CDR3 regions. TCRdb called the multiplex PCR reads again in MiXCR, with one record for every CDR3 protein. This sample carries more than 300,000 distinct CDR3 sequences, roughly 16% of them seen once, and the ten largest clones take 20% to 25%. In germline, CDR1 is SGHAT, CDR2 FQNNGV. Trimming left V 3 bases short and J 1 base short, with 12 bases between. The CDR3 totals 16 residues. Described time point: newly diagnosed GD, antithyroid drugs for less than 3 months. With RNA extracted from PBMCs as input, the TCR library was made. Patients were from an endocrinology department in Xi'an, China. A word on this clonotype: The antigen remains unidentified.

This clonotype was sampled from a female donor with Graves disease. The sample was peripheral blood mononuclear cells (PBMCs), taken at new diagnosis, from a patient treated with antithyroid drugs. The chain combines TRBV11-2 with TRBJ1-4; tentatively, D is TRBD1 (6 bases). CDR3 bases: TGTGCCAGCAGCTTCACCGGGGGGCGAACTAATGAAAAACTGTTTTTT. Protein: CASSFTGGRTNEKLFF.